This T cell receptor beta chain stems from a study of CD8+ T cells in alopecia areata. General study findings and limits: Scalp sequencing captures resident alphabeta T cells of normal skin too. Many expanded lesional clones stayed in scalp and blood while on tofacitinib. In scalp, tofacitinib significantly decreased clonality and expanded CD8+ clones among the top 100.

V was clipped by 4 bases and J by 0 bases, with 9 bases between them. Germline CDR1 and CDR2: SNHLY and FYNNEI. The CDR3 sequence is 14 residues long. Treatment: oral pan-JAK inhibitor, 5-10 mg twice daily. A remark on this clone: Antigen: not known.

After isolation, RNA underwent reverse transcription to generate cDNA as the sequencing template. Sequenced by immunoSEQ multiplex PCR; TCRdb stores in-frame clones only, minus some. The top ten hold roughly 2.6% of the sample, which has 200,000 or so clones, over 40% seen once. The gene calls are TRBV2 and TRBJ2-5, with D unresolved. The receptor's source is a human donor with alopecia areata. Sequencing was performed on CD4+ T cells sorted from blood, taken around week 36, from a patient treated with tofacitinib. The CDR3 loop reads CASSGLGYQETQYF. DNA for the CDR3: TGTGCCAGCAGTGGTCTAGGGTACCAAGAGACCCAGTACTTC.